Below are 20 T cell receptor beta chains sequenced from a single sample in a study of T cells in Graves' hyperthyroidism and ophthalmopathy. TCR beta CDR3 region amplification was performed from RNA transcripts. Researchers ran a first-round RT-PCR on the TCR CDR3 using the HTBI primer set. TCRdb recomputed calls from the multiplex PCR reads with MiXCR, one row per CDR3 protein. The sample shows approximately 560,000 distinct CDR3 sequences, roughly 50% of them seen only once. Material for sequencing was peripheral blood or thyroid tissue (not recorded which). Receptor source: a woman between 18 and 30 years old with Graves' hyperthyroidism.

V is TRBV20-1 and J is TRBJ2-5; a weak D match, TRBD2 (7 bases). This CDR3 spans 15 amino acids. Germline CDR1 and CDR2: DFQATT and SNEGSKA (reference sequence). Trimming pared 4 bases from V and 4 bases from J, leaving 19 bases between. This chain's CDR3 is CSANRDGGSVETQYF. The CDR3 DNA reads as TGCAGTGCTAACAGGGATGGCGGGAGCGTAGAGACCCAGTACTTC.

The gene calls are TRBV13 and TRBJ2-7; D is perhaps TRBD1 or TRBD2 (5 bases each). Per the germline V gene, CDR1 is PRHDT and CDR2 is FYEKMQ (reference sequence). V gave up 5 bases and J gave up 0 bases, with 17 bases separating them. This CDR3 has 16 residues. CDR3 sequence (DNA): TGTGCCAGCAGCCTTGGGGCGGGCCGTCTCTCCTACGAGCAGTACTTC. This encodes CASSLGAGRLSYEQYF.

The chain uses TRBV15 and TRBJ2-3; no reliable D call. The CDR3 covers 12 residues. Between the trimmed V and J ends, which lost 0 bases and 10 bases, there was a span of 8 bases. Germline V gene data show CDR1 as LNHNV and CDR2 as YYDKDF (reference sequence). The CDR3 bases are TGTGCCACCAGCAGAGATCCGCCGGCGCAGTATTTT. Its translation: CATSRDPPAQYF.

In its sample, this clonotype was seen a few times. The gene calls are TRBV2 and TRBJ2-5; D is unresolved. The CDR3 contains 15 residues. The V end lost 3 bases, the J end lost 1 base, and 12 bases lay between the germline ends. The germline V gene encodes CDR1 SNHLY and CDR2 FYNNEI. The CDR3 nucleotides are TGTGCCAGCAGTGATGGGTCTTCCCTCCAAGAGACCCAGTACTTC. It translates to CASSDGSSLQETQYF.

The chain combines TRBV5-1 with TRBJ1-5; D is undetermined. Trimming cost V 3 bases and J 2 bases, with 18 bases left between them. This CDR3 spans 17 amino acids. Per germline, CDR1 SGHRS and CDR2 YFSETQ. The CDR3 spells CASSWKNSVKGNQPQHF. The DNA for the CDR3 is TGCGCCAGCAGCTGGAAGAACAGCGTTAAGGGCAATCAGCCCCAGCATTTT.

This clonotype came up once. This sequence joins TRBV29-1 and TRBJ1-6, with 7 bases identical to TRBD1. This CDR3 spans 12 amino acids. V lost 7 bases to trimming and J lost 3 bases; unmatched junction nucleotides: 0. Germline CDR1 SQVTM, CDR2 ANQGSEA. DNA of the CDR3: TGCAGCGGGACAGGCTATAATTCACCCCTCCACTTT. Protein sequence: CSGTGYNSPLHF. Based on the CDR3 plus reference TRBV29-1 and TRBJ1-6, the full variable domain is SAVISQKPSRDICQRGTSLTIQCQVDSQVTMMFWYRQQPGQSLTLIATANQGSEATYESGFVIDKFPISRPNLTFSTLTVSNMSPEDSSIYLCSGTGYNSPLHFGNGTRLTVT.

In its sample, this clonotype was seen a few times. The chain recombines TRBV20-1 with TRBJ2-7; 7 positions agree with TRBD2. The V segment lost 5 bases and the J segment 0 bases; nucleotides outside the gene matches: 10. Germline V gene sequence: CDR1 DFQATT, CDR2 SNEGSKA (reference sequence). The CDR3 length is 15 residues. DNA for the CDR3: TGCAGTGCTGGCCCGGGAGGACCGAGCTCCTACGAGCAGTACTTC. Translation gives CSAGPGGPSSYEQYF.

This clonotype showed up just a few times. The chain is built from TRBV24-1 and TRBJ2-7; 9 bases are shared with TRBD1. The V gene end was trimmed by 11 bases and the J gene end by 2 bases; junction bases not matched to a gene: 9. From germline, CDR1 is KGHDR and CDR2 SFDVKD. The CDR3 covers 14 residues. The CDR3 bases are TGTGCCAGTACTCCGGGACAGGGAGCCTACGAGCAGTACTTC. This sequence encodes CASTPGQGAYEQYF.

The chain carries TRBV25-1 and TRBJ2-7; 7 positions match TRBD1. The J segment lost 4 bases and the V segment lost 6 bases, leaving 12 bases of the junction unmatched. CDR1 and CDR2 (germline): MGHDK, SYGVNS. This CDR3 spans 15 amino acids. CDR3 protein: CASSPGQILLYEQYF. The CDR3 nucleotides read TGTGCCAGCAGCCCGGGACAGATATTGCTTTACGAGCAGTACTTC.

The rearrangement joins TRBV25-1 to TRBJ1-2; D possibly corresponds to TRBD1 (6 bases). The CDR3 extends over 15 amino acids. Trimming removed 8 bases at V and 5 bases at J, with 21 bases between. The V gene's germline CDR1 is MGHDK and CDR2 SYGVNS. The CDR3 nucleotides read TGTGCCAGCGTTGAAGAGCGGGGGCGGAAATATGGCTACACCTTC. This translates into CASVEERGRKYGYTF.

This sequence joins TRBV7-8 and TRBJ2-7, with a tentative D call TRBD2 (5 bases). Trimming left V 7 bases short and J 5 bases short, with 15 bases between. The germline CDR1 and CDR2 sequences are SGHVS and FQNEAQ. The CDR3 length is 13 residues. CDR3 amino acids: CASTVGAGDEQYF. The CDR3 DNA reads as TGTGCCAGCACAGTGGGCGCCGGGGACGAGCAGTACTTC.

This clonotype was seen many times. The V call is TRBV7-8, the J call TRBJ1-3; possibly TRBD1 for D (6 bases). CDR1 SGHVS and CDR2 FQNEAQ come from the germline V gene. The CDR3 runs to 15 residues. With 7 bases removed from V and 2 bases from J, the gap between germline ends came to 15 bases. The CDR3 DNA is TGTGCCAGCATCCCAACACGGGGGCCTGGAAACACCATATATTTT. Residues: CASIPTRGPGNTIYF.

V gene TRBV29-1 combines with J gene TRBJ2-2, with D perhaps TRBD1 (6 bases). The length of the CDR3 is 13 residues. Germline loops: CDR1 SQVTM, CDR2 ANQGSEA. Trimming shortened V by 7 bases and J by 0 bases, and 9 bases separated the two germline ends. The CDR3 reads CSAGHSNTGELFF. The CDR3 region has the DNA TGCAGCGCGGGACATTCGAACACCGGGGAGCTGTTTTTT.

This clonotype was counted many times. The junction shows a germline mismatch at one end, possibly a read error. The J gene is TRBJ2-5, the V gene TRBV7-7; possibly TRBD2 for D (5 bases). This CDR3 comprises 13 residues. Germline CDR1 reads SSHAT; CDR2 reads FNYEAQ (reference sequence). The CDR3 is CASSHGDSETQYF. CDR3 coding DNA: TGTGCTAGCAGCCACGGGGATTCCGAGACCCAGTACTTC.

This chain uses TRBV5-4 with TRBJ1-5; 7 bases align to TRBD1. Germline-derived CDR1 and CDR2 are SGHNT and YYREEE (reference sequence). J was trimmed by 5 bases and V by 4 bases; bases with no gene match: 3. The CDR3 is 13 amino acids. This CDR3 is CASSQGQHQPQHF. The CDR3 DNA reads TGTGCCAGCAGCCAGGGACAGCATCAGCCCCAGCATTTT. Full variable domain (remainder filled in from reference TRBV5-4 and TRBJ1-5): ETGVTQSPTHLIKTRGQQVTLRCSSQSGHNTVSWYQQALGQGPQFIFQYYREEENGRGNFPPRFSGLQFPNYSSELNVNALELDDSALYLCASSQGQHQPQHFGDGTRLSIL.

This CDR3 is CAGNAARGARTEAFF. The CDR3 nucleotides are TGTGCCGGCAACGCAGCGAGGGGGGCGCGAACTGAAGCTTTCTTT. The chain uses TRBV7-9 and TRBJ1-1, with D possibly matching TRBD1 (6 bases). Trimming removed 11 bases from V and 5 bases from J, with 24 bases in between. The CDR3 consists of 15 residues. Germline CDR1 is SEHNR and CDR2 is FQNEAQ (reference sequence).

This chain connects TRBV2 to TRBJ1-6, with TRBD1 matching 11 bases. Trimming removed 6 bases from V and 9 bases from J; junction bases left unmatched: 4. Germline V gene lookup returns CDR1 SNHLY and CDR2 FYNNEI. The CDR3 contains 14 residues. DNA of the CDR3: TGTGCCAGCAGAGCCGGGACAGGGGGTTCACCCCTCCACTTT. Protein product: CASRAGTGGSPLHF. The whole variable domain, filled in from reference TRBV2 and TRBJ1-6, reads EPEVTQTPSHQVTQMGQEVILRCVPISNHLYFYWYRQILGQKVEFLVSFYNNEISEKSEIFDDQFSVERPDGSNFTLKIRSTKLEDSAMYFCASRAGTGGSPLHFGNGTRLTVT.

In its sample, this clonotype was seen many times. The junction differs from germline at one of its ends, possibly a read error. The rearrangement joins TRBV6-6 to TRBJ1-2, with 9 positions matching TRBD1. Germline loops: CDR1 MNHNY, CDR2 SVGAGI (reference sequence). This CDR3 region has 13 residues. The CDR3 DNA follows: TGTGCCAGCAGTCTTACCCTCACAGGGGGCACGAGATTC. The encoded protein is CASSLTLTGGTRF.

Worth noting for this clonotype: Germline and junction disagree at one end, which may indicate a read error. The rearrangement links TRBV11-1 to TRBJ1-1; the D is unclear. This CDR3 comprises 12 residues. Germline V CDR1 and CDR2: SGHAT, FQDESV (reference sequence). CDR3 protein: CASSFGETEALF. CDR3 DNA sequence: TGCGCCAGCAGCTTCGGGGAAACTGAAGCTCTCTTT. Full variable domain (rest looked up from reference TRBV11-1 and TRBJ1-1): EAEVAQSPRYKITEKSQAVAFWCDPISGHATLYWYRQILGQGPELLVQFQDESVVDDSQLPKDRFSAERLKGVDSTLKIQPAELGDSAMYLCASSFGETEALFGQGTRLTVV.

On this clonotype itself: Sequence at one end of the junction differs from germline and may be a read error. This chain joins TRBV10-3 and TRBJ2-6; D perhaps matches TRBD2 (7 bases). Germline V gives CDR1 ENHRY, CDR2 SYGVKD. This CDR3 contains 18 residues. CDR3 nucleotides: TGTGCCAGCAGTTGGCCACAGGGAGGGTACTCTGGGGCCAACGTCCTGACTTTC. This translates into CASSWPQGGYSGANVLTF.